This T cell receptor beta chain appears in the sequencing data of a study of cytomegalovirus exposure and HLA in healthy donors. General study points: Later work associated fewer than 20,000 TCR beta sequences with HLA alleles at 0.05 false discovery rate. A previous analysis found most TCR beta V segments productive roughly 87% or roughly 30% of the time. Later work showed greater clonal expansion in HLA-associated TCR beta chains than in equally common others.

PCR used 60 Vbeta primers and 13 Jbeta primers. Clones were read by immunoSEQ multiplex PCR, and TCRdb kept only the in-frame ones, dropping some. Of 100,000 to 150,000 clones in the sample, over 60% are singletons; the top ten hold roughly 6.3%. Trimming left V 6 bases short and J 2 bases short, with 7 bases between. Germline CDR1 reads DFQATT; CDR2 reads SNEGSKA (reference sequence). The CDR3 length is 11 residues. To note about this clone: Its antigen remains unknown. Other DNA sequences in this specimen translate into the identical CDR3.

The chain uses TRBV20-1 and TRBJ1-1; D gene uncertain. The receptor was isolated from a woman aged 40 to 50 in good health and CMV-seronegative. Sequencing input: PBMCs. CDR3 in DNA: TGCAGTGCCACGGGAAACACTGAAGCTTTCTTT. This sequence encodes CSATGNTEAFF.